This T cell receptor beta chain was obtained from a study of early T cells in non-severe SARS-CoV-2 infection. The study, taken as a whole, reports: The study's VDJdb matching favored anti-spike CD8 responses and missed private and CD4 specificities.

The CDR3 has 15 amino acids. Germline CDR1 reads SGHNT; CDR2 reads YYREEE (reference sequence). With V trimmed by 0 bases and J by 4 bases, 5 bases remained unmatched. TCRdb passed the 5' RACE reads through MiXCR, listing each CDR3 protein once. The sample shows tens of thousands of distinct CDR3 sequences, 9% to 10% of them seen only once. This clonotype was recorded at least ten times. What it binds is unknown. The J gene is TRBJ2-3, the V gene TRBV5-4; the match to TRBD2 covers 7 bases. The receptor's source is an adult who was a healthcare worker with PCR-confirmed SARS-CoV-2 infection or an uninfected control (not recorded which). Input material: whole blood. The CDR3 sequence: CASSLEAGPSDTQYF. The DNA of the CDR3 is TGTGCCAGCAGCTTGGAAGCGGGGCCCTCAGATACGCAGTATTTT. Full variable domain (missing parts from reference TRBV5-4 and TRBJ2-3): ETGVTQSPTHLIKTRGQQVTLRCSSQSGHNTVSWYQQALGQGPQFIFQYYREEENGRGNFPPRFSGLQFPNYSSELNVNALELDDSALYLCASSLEAGPSDTQYFGPGTRLTVL.